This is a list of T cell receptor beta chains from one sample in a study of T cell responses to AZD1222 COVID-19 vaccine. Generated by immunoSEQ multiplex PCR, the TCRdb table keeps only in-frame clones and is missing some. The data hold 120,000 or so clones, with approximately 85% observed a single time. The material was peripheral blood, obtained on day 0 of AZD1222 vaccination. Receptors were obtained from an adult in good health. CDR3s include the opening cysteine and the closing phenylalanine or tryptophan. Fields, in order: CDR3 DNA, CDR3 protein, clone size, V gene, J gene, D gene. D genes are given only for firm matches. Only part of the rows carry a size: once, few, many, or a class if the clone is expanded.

CDR3nt: TGTGCCAGCAGTACCCCTGGGACAGTTATGAACACTGAAGCTTTCTTT
CDR3aa: CASSTPGTVMNTEAFF
abundance: NA
v_gene: TRBV28
j_gene: TRBJ1-1
d_gene: TRBD1

CDR3nt: TGCGCCAGCAGCTTTTCACAGGGGCACAATGAGCAGTTCTTC
CDR3aa: CASSFSQGHNEQFF
abundance: NA
v_gene: TRBV5-1
j_gene: TRBJ2-1
d_gene: TRBD1

CDR3nt: TGTGCCAGCAGCTCCAGGGGAGGCACAGATACGCAGTATTTT
CDR3aa: CASSSRGGTDTQYF
abundance: once
v_gene: TRBV7-2
j_gene: TRBJ2-3
d_gene: NA

CDR3nt: TGTGCCAGCAGCTTGCGGTCATCCGGTTCCTACGAGCAGTACTTC
CDR3aa: CASSLRSSGSYEQYF
abundance: NA
v_gene: TRBV5-5
j_gene: TRBJ2-7
d_gene: NA

CDR3nt: TGTGCCAGCAGCTGGACAGGGATTACCTACGAGCAGTACTTC
CDR3aa: CASSWTGITYEQYF
abundance: NA
v_gene: TRBV7-4
j_gene: TRBJ2-7
d_gene: TRBD1

CDR3nt: TGTGCCAGCAGCCGGGTCTATGGATATGGCACTGAAGCTTTCTTT
CDR3aa: CASSRVYGYGTEAFF
abundance: NA
v_gene: TRBV14
j_gene: TRBJ1-1
d_gene: NA

CDR3nt: TGTGCCATCGCTCGTGATAGCAATCAGCCCCAGCATTTT
CDR3aa: CAIARDSNQPQHF
abundance: NA
v_gene: TRBV10-3
j_gene: TRBJ1-5
d_gene: NA

CDR3nt: TGTGCCAGCAGTTATGTGGGTGTCGGGGAGCTGTTTTTT
CDR3aa: CASSYVGVGELFF
abundance: once
v_gene: TRBV6-2/TRBV6-3
j_gene: TRBJ2-2
d_gene: NA

CDR3nt: TGTGCCAGCAGTGCATCTAGCGGCTACAATGAGCAGTTCTTC
CDR3aa: CASSASSGYNEQFF
abundance: NA
v_gene: TRBV6-4
j_gene: TRBJ2-1
d_gene: TRBD2

CDR3nt: TGTGCCAGCAGTTTAGGAGGGGGCCGGACTGAAGCTTTCTTT
CDR3aa: CASSLGGGRTEAFF
abundance: NA
v_gene: TRBV28
j_gene: TRBJ1-1
d_gene: TRBD1

CDR3nt: TGTGCCAGTAGTCCAGGCGGAAGGGCTGGAAACACCATATATTTT
CDR3aa: CASSPGGRAGNTIYF
abundance: NA
v_gene: TRBV19
j_gene: TRBJ1-3
d_gene: NA

CDR3nt: TGTGCCAGCAGCTTCCAGGTACAGGGTAACGAGCAGTTCTTC
CDR3aa: CASSFQVQGNEQFF
abundance: NA
v_gene: TRBV11-2
j_gene: TRBJ2-1
d_gene: NA

CDR3nt: TGTGCCAGCAGTTACGGGGGCCGGTACGAGCAGTACTTC
CDR3aa: CASSYGGRYEQYF
abundance: NA
v_gene: TRBV6-5
j_gene: TRBJ2-7
d_gene: NA

CDR3nt: TGTGCCAGCAGCTTAACCGCCGGGGGGATCTCTGGAAACACCATATATTTT
CDR3aa: CASSLTAGGISGNTIYF
abundance: NA
v_gene: TRBV7-2
j_gene: TRBJ1-3
d_gene: NA

CDR3nt: TGTGCCAGCAGCGCCAGGACTAGCGGGGGGGCCCAGGGGGAGCAGTACTTC
CDR3aa: CASSARTSGGAQGEQYF
abundance: once
v_gene: TRBV7-2
j_gene: TRBJ2-7
d_gene: TRBD2

CDR3nt: TGTGCCAGTAGTATTGTCGGGGGGCCAGGAAACACCGGGGAGCTGTTTTTT
CDR3aa: CASSIVGGPGNTGELFF
abundance: NA
v_gene: TRBV19
j_gene: TRBJ2-2
d_gene: NA

CDR3nt: TGTGCCAGCAGTTACTCGGCGCAGGGGGCTGATACGCAGTATTTT
CDR3aa: CASSYSAQGADTQYF
abundance: NA
v_gene: TRBV6-5
j_gene: TRBJ2-3
d_gene: TRBD1

CDR3nt: TGCGCCAGCAGCCAGGGGTACCAAGAGACCCAGTACTTC
CDR3aa: CASSQGYQETQYF
abundance: NA
v_gene: TRBV4-1
j_gene: TRBJ2-5
d_gene: NA

CDR3nt: TGTGCCAGCAGCTTGGGGGGAGTCCCACAGCCCCAGCATTTT
CDR3aa: CASSLGGVPQPQHF
abundance: NA
v_gene: TRBV5-6
j_gene: TRBJ1-5
d_gene: NA

CDR3nt: TGCAGCGTCTACGGGGGCAGGGGAAGGGGTGAAGCTTTCTTT
CDR3aa: CSVYGGRGRGEAFF
abundance: few
v_gene: TRBV29-1
j_gene: TRBJ1-1
d_gene: NA

CDR3nt: TGTGCCAGCAGCTTATCCAGGGCCACAGATACGCAGTATTTT
CDR3aa: CASSLSRATDTQYF
abundance: NA
v_gene: TRBV7-3
j_gene: TRBJ2-3
d_gene: NA

CDR3nt: TGTGCCAGCAGCATAAGTAGCGGGAGGGCCTCGGAGACCCAGTACTTC
CDR3aa: CASSISSGRASETQYF
abundance: NA
v_gene: TRBV7-2
j_gene: TRBJ2-5
d_gene: TRBD2

CDR3nt: TGTGCCACCAGTGATGGACGTAATGAGCAGTTCTTC
CDR3aa: CATSDGRNEQFF
abundance: NA
v_gene: TRBV24-1
j_gene: TRBJ2-1
d_gene: NA

CDR3nt: TGTGCCATCAGTGACAGGCCGAGAGACGAGCAGTACTTC
CDR3aa: CAISDRPRDEQYF
abundance: once
v_gene: TRBV10-3
j_gene: TRBJ2-7
d_gene: NA

CDR3nt: TGTGCCACCAGCAGAGATACCGGAGTAACTAATGAAAAACTGTTTTTT
CDR3aa: CATSRDTGVTNEKLFF
abundance: NA
v_gene: TRBV15
j_gene: TRBJ1-4
d_gene: NA

CDR3nt: TGTGCCAGCAGTCCCCAGTACAATGAGCAGTTCTTC
CDR3aa: CASSPQYNEQFF
abundance: NA
v_gene: TRBV6-5
j_gene: TRBJ2-1
d_gene: NA

CDR3nt: TGCGCCAGCAGCCGGGGACTCTACGGAGGCGATGAGCAGTTCTTC
CDR3aa: CASSRGLYGGDEQFF
abundance: NA
v_gene: TRBV4-3
j_gene: TRBJ2-1
d_gene: NA

CDR3nt: TGTGCCAGCAGCTTGAAGGGACAGGGGGCAAGGGAGACCCAGTACTTC
CDR3aa: CASSLKGQGARETQYF
abundance: NA
v_gene: TRBV5-4
j_gene: TRBJ2-5
d_gene: TRBD1

CDR3nt: TGTGCCAGCAGCTTAGGTTTAGCAGATACGCAGTATTTT
CDR3aa: CASSLGLADTQYF
abundance: NA
v_gene: TRBV11-2
j_gene: TRBJ2-3
d_gene: NA

CDR3nt: TGTGCCAGCTCACCGGGAATGAACACTGAAGCTTTCTTT
CDR3aa: CASSPGMNTEAFF
abundance: once
v_gene: TRBV18
j_gene: TRBJ1-1
d_gene: NA

CDR3nt: TGTGCCAGCAGCCACTACAGGGCCAGGTCGAACACCGGGGAGCTGTTTTTT
CDR3aa: CASSHYRARSNTGELFF
abundance: once
v_gene: TRBV3-1/TRBV3-2
j_gene: TRBJ2-2
d_gene: NA

CDR3nt: TGTGCCAGCAGCTTACCCCCTGGAAACACCATATATTTT
CDR3aa: CASSLPPGNTIYF
abundance: NA
v_gene: TRBV7-9
j_gene: TRBJ1-3
d_gene: NA

CDR3nt: TGTGCCAGCAGTTACGTGAGAGGCTCCTACAATGAGCAGTTCTTC
CDR3aa: CASSYVRGSYNEQFF
abundance: NA
v_gene: TRBV6-5
j_gene: TRBJ2-1
d_gene: NA